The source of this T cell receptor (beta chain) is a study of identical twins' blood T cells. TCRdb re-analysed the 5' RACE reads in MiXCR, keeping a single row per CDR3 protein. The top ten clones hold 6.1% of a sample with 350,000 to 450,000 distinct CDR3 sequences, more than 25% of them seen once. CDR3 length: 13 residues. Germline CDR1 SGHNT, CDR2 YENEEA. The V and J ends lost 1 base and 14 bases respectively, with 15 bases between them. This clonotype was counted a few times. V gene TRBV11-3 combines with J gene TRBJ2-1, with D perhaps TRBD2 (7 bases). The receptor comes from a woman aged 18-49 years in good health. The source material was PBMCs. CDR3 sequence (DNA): TGTGCCAGCAGCTTAGTGGCGGGGGCGCGAGAGTTCTTC. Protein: CASSLVAGAREFF.